This passage covers 28 T cell receptor beta chains from one sample sequenced in a study of response to subunit inactivated influenza vaccine. TCRdb re-called the RT-PCR reads through MiXCR, storing one row per CDR3 protein. The sample lists some 640,000 distinct CDR3 sequences, roughly 14% occurring once. The source was PBMCs from blood, collected roughly 15 days before vaccination. The source is a man over 45 who received an inactivated influenza vaccine.

The V and J genes are TRBV12-3 or TRBV12-4 and TRBJ1-1; D remains ambiguous. This CDR3 region has 12 residues. With 11 bases removed from V and 6 bases from J, the gap between germline ends came to 16 bases. This CDR3 reads CAVGLGMAEAFF. CDR3 bases: TGTGCCGTCGGGTTGGGGATGGCTGAAGCTTTCTTT.

This clonotype occurred a few times. CDR3 residues: CASSEGQIFGYTF. CDR3 bases: TGTGCCAGCAGCGAAGGACAGATTTTCGGCTACACCTTC. The gene calls are TRBV7-9 and TRBJ1-2; D is possibly TRBD1 (6 bases). V was trimmed by 5 bases and J by 8 bases, leaving 15 bases between them. This CDR3 has 13 residues. Germline loops: CDR1 SEHNR, CDR2 FQNEAQ (reference sequence).

The genes are TRBV5-1 and TRBJ1-2; 8 nucleotides line up with TRBD1. The CDR3 extends over 14 amino acids. In germline, CDR1 is SGHRS, CDR2 YFSETQ. V was pared by 4 bases and J by 8 bases, with 10 bases of the junction left unmatched. The CDR3 loop is CASSTATGDGGYTF. The CDR3 coding sequence is TGCGCCAGCAGCACAGCGACAGGGGATGGAGGCTACACCTTC.

This clonotype was detected a few times. V gene TRBV11-2 combines with J gene TRBJ2-3; no clear D. The germline V gene has CDR1 SGHAT and CDR2 FQNNGV. V shed 0 bases and J shed 2 bases, with 3 bases lying between them. This CDR3 comprises 13 residues. The CDR3 coding sequence is TGTGCCAGCAGCTTAGATCCCACAGATACGCAGTATTTT. The encoded protein is CASSLDPTDTQYF.

The J gene is TRBJ2-1, the V gene TRBV28; TRBD1 is a possible D gene (6 bases). This CDR3 has 15 amino acids. Trimming stripped 4 bases from V and 8 bases from J, with 18 bases between. Looked up from germline, CDR1 is MDHEN and CDR2 is SYDVKM. For the CDR3, the DNA is TGTGCCAGCAGTTATGGGAGTGGGGGCTTCGATGAGCAGTTCTTC. It is translated as CASSYGSGGFDEQFF.

This clonotype was counted only a few times. The rearrangement uses TRBV11-2 and TRBJ2-7; TRBD2 is a possible D gene (6 bases). The CDR3 runs 15 residues. Germline lookup yields CDR1 SGHAT and CDR2 FQNNGV. Trimming cost V 0 bases and J 7 bases, with 16 bases left between them. This chain's CDR3 is CASSLEGQGSGEQYF. The CDR3 nucleotides read TGTGCCAGCAGCTTAGAGGGCCAGGGTAGCGGTGAGCAGTACTTC.

The sample holds many counts of this clonotype. This CDR3 is CASSPPLPGSTDTQYF. CDR3 in DNA: TGTGCCAGCAGCCCCCCCCTGCCGGGCTCGACAGATACGCAGTATTTT. The chain has TRBV7-9 and TRBJ2-3; D is uncertain. The CDR3 covers 16 residues. The V gene's germline CDR1 is SEHNR and CDR2 FQNEAQ (reference sequence). With 5 bases removed from V and 3 bases from J, the gap between germline ends came to 18 bases.

In its sample, this clonotype was seen a few times. The CDR3 DNA reads TGCGCCAGCAGCTCCGGGCCGGGCACAAGCGAGACCCAGTACTTC. Protein product: CASSSGPGTSETQYF. This chain links TRBV5-1 with TRBJ2-5; D ambiguous. CDR3 length equals 15 residues. Germline V gives CDR1 SGHRS, CDR2 YFSETQ. Trimming left V 3 bases short and J 5 bases short, with 17 bases between.

V gene TRBV9 combines with J gene TRBJ2-3, with D tentatively TRBD1 or TRBD2 (6 bases each). Trimming removed 5 bases from V and 5 bases from J, with 15 bases in between. CDR3 length equals 14 residues. The germline gives CDR1 SGDLS, CDR2 YYNGEE. The CDR3 sequence is CASRGGRVGDTQYF. Written as DNA, the CDR3 is TGTGCCAGCAGGGGGGGCAGAGTTGGAGATACGCAGTATTTT.

The chain recombines TRBV25-1 with TRBJ2-5; D unresolved. The V end was cut by 2 bases, the J end by 5 bases, with 12 bases between. The length of the CDR3 is 14 residues. Germline loops: CDR1 MGHDK, CDR2 SYGVNS. CDR3 sequence reads: CASSELGFWETQYF. DNA for the CDR3: TGTGCCAGCAGTGAACTAGGGTTTTGGGAGACCCAGTACTTC. Full variable domain (remainder filled in from reference TRBV25-1 and TRBJ2-5): EADIYQTPRYLVIGTGKKITLECSQTMGHDKMYWYQQDPGMELHLIHYSYGVNSTEKGDLSSESTVSRIRTEHFPLTLESARPSHTSQYLCASSELGFWETQYFGPGTRLLVL.

The V call is TRBV11-2, the J call TRBJ2-3, with D uncertain. Between the trimmed V and J ends, which lost 0 bases and 2 bases, there was a span of 9 bases. This CDR3 is built from 15 residues. The germline CDR1 and CDR2 sequences are SGHAT and FQNNGV. The CDR3 sequence is CASSLDGAHTDTQYF. The CDR3 DNA sequence: TGTGCCAGCAGCTTAGACGGTGCCCACACAGATACGCAGTATTTT.

This clonotype was observed many times. The chain recombines TRBV4-3 with TRBJ2-2; 8 nucleotides line up with TRBD2. The CDR3 is 17 residues long. V gave up 4 bases and J gave up 3 bases; unmatched junction bases: 10. Germline loops: CDR1 LGHNA, CDR2 YSLEER. This chain's CDR3 is CASSRFGTSMDTGELFF. The DNA of the CDR3 is TGCGCCAGCAGCCGGTTCGGGACTAGTATGGACACCGGGGAGCTGTTTTTT.

This clonotype has just a few counts. The J gene is TRBJ2-7, the V gene TRBV27; 12 positions agree with TRBD2. Germline lookup yields CDR1 MNHEY and CDR2 SMNVEV (reference sequence). V dropped 4 bases and J dropped 7; count of bases not matched to a gene: 5. This CDR3 region has 14 residues. CDR3: CASSSLAGGGEQYF. For the CDR3, the DNA is TGTGCCAGCAGTTCACTAGCGGGAGGAGGGGAGCAGTACTTC.

V usage is TRBV15 and J usage is TRBJ2-7; D is uncertain. The V gene lost 0 bases and the J gene lost 2 bases, with 8 bases spanning the gap. CDR1 and CDR2 (germline): LNHNV, YYDKDF (reference sequence). There are 14 residues in the CDR3. CDR3 DNA sequence: TGTGCCACCAGCAGAGAACGTTCCGCCTACGAGCAGTACTTC. This sequence encodes CATSRERSAYEQYF.

The CDR3 sequence: CASSSTGGAVTGELFF. The CDR3 region has the DNA TGTGCCAGCAGCTCCACTGGCGGGGCGGTCACCGGGGAGCTGTTTTTT. The V call is TRBV5-5, the J call TRBJ2-2; tentative D call: TRBD2 (6 bases). CDR1 and CDR2 (germline): SGHKS, YYEKEE (reference sequence). The CDR3 runs 16 residues. V lost 3 bases and J lost 4, with 16 bases in between.

This clonotype has ten or more counts. The V gene is TRBV4-1, the J gene TRBJ1-4, with 7 bases matching TRBD1. This CDR3 is built from 16 residues. J gave up 5 bases and V 1 base, and 7 bases lay outside the gene matches. Germline loops: CDR1 MGHRA, CDR2 YSYEKL. The DNA of the CDR3 is TGCGCCAGCAGCCAAGTAGGGGGCAGGGGGAATGAAAAACTGTTTTTT. Its translation is CASSQVGGRGNEKLFF.

This clonotype has a count of ten or more. The rearrangement uses TRBV20-1 and TRBJ2-7; 11 bases align to TRBD2. Trimming at V came to 6 bases and at J to 1 base, leaving 8 bases not matched to a gene. This CDR3 has 15 amino acids. Germline CDR1 DFQATT, CDR2 SNEGSKA (reference sequence). The DNA of the CDR3 is TGCAGTGCGAGCCCTAGCGGGGGGTCGTCCTACGAGCAGTACTTC. Its translation is CSASPSGGSSYEQYF.

This clonotype was seen only a few times. This rearrangement joins TRBV25-1 to TRBJ2-2, with a possible D match to TRBD2 (5 bases). V lost 7 bases to trimming and J lost 6 bases, with 15 bases between them. The germline gives CDR1 MGHDK, CDR2 SYGVNS. This CDR3 has 14 amino acids. The CDR3 sequence is CASTKSSGAGELFF. The CDR3 DNA sequence: TGTGCCAGCACTAAGAGTTCCGGGGCCGGGGAGCTGTTTTTT.

The chain is built from TRBV5-1 and TRBJ1-4; D is possibly TRBD1 (6 bases). Germline-derived CDR1 and CDR2 are SGHRS and YFSETQ. The CDR3 has 15 amino acids. With 3 bases removed from V and 0 bases from J, the gap between germline ends came to 9 bases. CDR3 DNA: TGCGCCAGCAGCTGGGACATTGCAACTAATGAAAAACTGTTTTTT. Protein product: CASSWDIATNEKLFF.

The chain carries TRBV24-1 and TRBJ2-1, with 12 nucleotides matching TRBD2. After removal of 9 bases from V and 7 bases from J, the junction contained 15 bases not matched to a gene. This CDR3 spans 17 amino acids. Germline CDR1 is KGHDR and CDR2 is SFDVKD. CDR3 sequence: CATSGGSSGRAANEQFF. The DNA for the CDR3 is TGTGCCACCTCCGGCGGTTCTAGCGGGAGGGCCGCTAATGAGCAGTTCTTC.

This clonotype has only a few counts. The chain links TRBV5-1 to TRBJ2-2; TRBD1 agrees at 7 bases. The V gene's germline CDR1 is SGHRS and CDR2 YFSETQ. V shed 5 bases and J 0 bases; nucleotides not matched to a gene: 4. The CDR3 totals 15 residues. This chain's CDR3 is CASSTQGANTGELFF. The CDR3 nucleotides are TGCGCCAGCAGTACGCAGGGGGCGAACACCGGGGAGCTGTTTTTT.

This clonotype was seen repeatedly, ten times or more. The V and J genes are TRBV20-1 and TRBJ1-4, with D unclear. This CDR3 is 13 amino acids long. Germline V gene data show CDR1 as DFQATT and CDR2 as SNEGSKA (reference sequence). V was pared by 4 bases and J by 3 bases, with 9 bases between. The CDR3 loop reads CSANRIANEKLFF. In DNA, the CDR3 is TGCAGTGCTAATAGGATTGCTAATGAAAAACTGTTTTTT.

V and J are TRBV20-1 and TRBJ2-7; D is possibly TRBD1 (5 bases). This CDR3 has 14 amino acids. Germline V gene data show CDR1 as DFQATT and CDR2 as SNEGSKA (reference sequence). Trimming left V 0 bases short and J 9 bases short, with 18 bases between. CDR3 coding DNA: TGCAGTGCTAGAGATGGGTCTCTTGGGGCCCGGCAGTACTTC. It encodes CSARDGSLGARQYF.

This chain links TRBV7-9 with TRBJ2-1; D assignment may be TRBD1 or TRBD2 (5 bases each). Trimming took off 3 bases at V and 6 bases at J, with 12 bases between the two ends. The germline V gene has CDR1 SEHNR and CDR2 FQNEAQ (reference sequence). This CDR3 has 14 residues. In DNA, the CDR3 is TGTGCCAGCAGCTTGAGGGGCTCTGGCAATGAGCAGTTCTTC. Translating gives CASSLRGSGNEQFF.

This clonotype was seen only a few times. The chain uses TRBV3-1 and TRBJ2-1; the D gene is possibly TRBD2 (6 bases). Looked up from germline, CDR1 is LGHDT and CDR2 is YNNKEL (reference sequence). The CDR3 length is 14 residues. Trimming removed 0 bases from V and 9 bases from J, with 12 bases in between. In DNA, the CDR3 is TGTGCCAGCAGCCAAGATTGGGCGGGAACTGAGCAGTTCTTC. It yields the protein CASSQDWAGTEQFF.

A few counts support this clonotype. V gene TRBV20-1 combines with J gene TRBJ2-7; 10 bases map to TRBD2. Germline V CDR1 and CDR2: DFQATT, SNEGSKA (reference sequence). The V and J ends lost 0 bases and 4 bases, in that order; junction bases with no gene match: 12. This CDR3 contains 17 residues. CDR3 protein: CSARDSERGGFAYEQYF. Written as DNA, the CDR3 is TGCAGTGCTAGAGATAGCGAGCGGGGGGGCTTTGCGTACGAGCAGTACTTC.

This clonotype was observed a handful of times. J is TRBJ2-1 and V is TRBV20-1; TRBD2 matches at 11 bases. This CDR3 region has 15 residues. Germline trimming cut 1 base from V and 9 bases from J; bases unmatched to any gene: 8. The germline gives CDR1 DFQATT, CDR2 SNEGSKA (reference sequence). The CDR3 DNA is TGCAGTGCTAGAGGCACTAGCGGGAGCGGGATTGAGCAGTTCTTC. This codes for CSARGTSGSGIEQFF.

The chain employs TRBV2 and TRBJ2-7, with 10 bases identical to TRBD2. V shed 6 bases, J shed 5 bases, and the junction held 7 bases outside the gene matches. The CDR3 consists of 14 residues. The germline gives CDR1 SNHLY, CDR2 FYNNEI. The CDR3 sequence is CASSLSGGLDEQYF. CDR3 DNA: TGTGCCAGCAGCCTTAGCGGGGGGCTTGACGAGCAGTACTTC. Full variable domain (outside the CDR3, taken from reference TRBV2 and TRBJ2-7): EPEVTQTPSHQVTQMGQEVILRCVPISNHLYFYWYRQILGQKVEFLVSFYNNEISEKSEIFDDQFSVERPDGSNFTLKIRSTKLEDSAMYFCASSLSGGLDEQYFGPGTRLTVT.